The 20 T cell receptor beta chains reported below all come from one sample, sequenced in a study of blood T cell repertoires in COVID-19. Clones were sequenced by immunoSEQ multiplex PCR, and TCRdb holds only the in-frame ones, with some missing. The table records approximately 45,000 clones, approximately 89% of them present only once. Input material: peripheral blood. Source of these receptors: a woman in her thirties or forties with acute or convalescent COVID-19.

The chain joins TRBV6-6 to TRBJ2-7; no firm D call. CDR3 length equals 11 residues. In germline, CDR1 is MNHNY, CDR2 SVGAGI (reference sequence). Trimming removed 4 bases from V and 4 bases from J, with 5 bases in between. As DNA, the CDR3 is TGTGCCAGCAGTTCTGTATACGAGCAGTACTTC. This gives the protein CASSSVYEQYF.

This clone was counted once. V and J are TRBV25-1 and TRBJ2-1, with 8 bases that match TRBD2. V lost 1 base and J lost 0; bases outside the gene matches: 8. Germline CDR1 reads MGHDK; CDR2 reads SYGVNS. The CDR3 sequence is 18 residues long. CDR3 protein: CASSESPSGRSSYNEQFF. Written as DNA, the CDR3 is TGTGCCAGCAGTGAATCCCCTAGCGGGCGGAGCTCCTACAATGAGCAGTTCTTC.

V is TRBV5-5 and J is TRBJ1-2; 12 bases line up with TRBD1. Germline CDR1 and CDR2: SGHKS and YYEKEE (reference sequence). This CDR3 is 15 amino acids long. Unmatched junction bases numbered 3, after V lost 4 bases and J lost 2 bases. Here the CDR3 reads CASSVGQGANYGYTF. In DNA, the CDR3 is TGTGCCAGCAGCGTGGGACAGGGGGCGAACTATGGCTACACCTTC.

This clone came up once. The chain has TRBV4-1 and TRBJ2-7, with 9 nucleotides matching TRBD1. The CDR3 is made up of 15 amino acids. J gave up 3 bases and V 1 base, and 4 bases lay outside the gene matches. Germline-derived CDR1 and CDR2 are MGHRA and YSYEKL. CDR3 sequence (DNA): TGCGCCAGCAGCCAAGGGACAGGGGTCTTCTACGAGCAGTACTTC. It yields the protein CASSQGTGVFYEQYF.

The chain links TRBV29-1 to TRBJ1-5, with a possible D match to TRBD1 (6 bases). Per germline, CDR1 SQVTM and CDR2 ANQGSEA. The V end was cut by 4 bases, the J end by 4 bases, with 11 bases between. The CDR3 loop spans 13 amino acids. The CDR3 DNA follows: TGCAGCGTTGCCAGGGGCCTAAATCAGCCCCAGCATTTT. Translating it yields CSVARGLNQPQHF.

The sample holds one count of this clone. The J gene is TRBJ2-2, the V gene TRBV30; 12 bases fit TRBD2. The CDR3 consists of 16 residues. CDR1 and CDR2 from the germline V gene are GTSNPN and SVGIG (reference sequence). V was pared by 2 bases and J by 7 bases, with 8 bases of the junction left unmatched. CDR3 in amino acids: CAWSQTSGRENGELFF. CDR3 bases: TGTGCCTGGAGTCAGACTAGCGGGAGAGAAAACGGGGAGCTGTTTTTT. The full variable domain, its missing parts supplied by reference TRBV30 and TRBJ2-2, is SQTIHQWPATLVQPVGSPLSLECTVEGTSNPNLYWYRQAAGRGLQLLFYSVGIGQISSEVPQNLSASRPQDRQFILSSKKLLLSDSGFYLCAWSQTSGRENGELFFGEGSRLTVL.

This clone was counted once. V gene TRBV18 combines with J gene TRBJ1-4; the D gene is possibly TRBD1 (5 bases). Germline values: CDR1 KGHSH, CDR2 LQKENI. There are 15 residues in the CDR3. V was cut by 3 bases and J by 4 bases, with 12 bases left in between. In nucleotides, the CDR3 is TGTGCCAGCTCACCCCCGCCAGGGATTAATGAAAAACTGTTTTTT. Translation gives CASSPPPGINEKLFF.

This chain joins TRBV21-1 and TRBJ2-7; the D call TRBD1 from the table was never checked on the DNA. TRBV21-1 is flagged as a pseudogene. The CDR3 is 17 residues long. CDR3 coding DNA: TGTGCCAGCGACAAGCCCCCGGGACAGGAGATTCCCTACGAGCAGTACTTC. It encodes CASDKPPGQEIPYEQYF.

The chain carries TRBV5-1 and TRBJ1-1; TRBD1 is a possible D gene (5 bases). The germline V and J ends were trimmed by 4 bases and 4 bases, with 14 bases remaining between them. The CDR3 extends over 14 amino acids. Germline V gene sequence: CDR1 SGHRS, CDR2 YFSETQ. The CDR3 reads CASSPQPGGTEAFF. CDR3 coding DNA: TGCGCCAGCAGCCCCCAACCGGGGGGCACTGAAGCTTTCTTT.

This clone rates as medium-sized (0.01 to 0.1%). The rearrangement links TRBV30 to TRBJ1-1; D remains unclear. CDR3 length: 13 amino acids. Trimming took 2 bases from V and 2 from J, leaving 9 bases between them. From germline, CDR1 is GTSNPN and CDR2 SVGIG (reference sequence). The CDR3 nucleotides are TGTGCCTGGAGTAAACAGACAAACACTGAAGCTTTCTTT. This codes for CAWSKQTNTEAFF.

V gene TRBV20-1 combines with J gene TRBJ1-2, with D possibly matching TRBD1 (6 bases). Trimming removed 3 bases from V and 1 base from J, with 18 bases in between. From germline, CDR1 is DFQATT and CDR2 SNEGSKA (reference sequence). The CDR3 is made up of 16 amino acids. The CDR3 sequence is CSASSDSTRFNYGYTF. The CDR3 region has the DNA TGCAGTGCTAGTTCGGACAGTACCCGATTTAACTATGGCTACACCTTC.

The CDR3 here is CASTGQGSYNSPLHF. CDR3 DNA sequence: TGTGCCAGCACTGGACAGGGCTCCTATAATTCACCCCTCCACTTT. V is TRBV2 and J is TRBJ1-6, with 8 positions matching TRBD1. Germline CDR1 is SNHLY and CDR2 is FYNNEI. V was clipped by 7 bases and J by 0 bases; unmatched bases: 2. CDR3 length: 15 amino acids. The variable domain in full, with the rest retrieved from reference TRBV2 and TRBJ1-6, is EPEVTQTPSHQVTQMGQEVILRCVPISNHLYFYWYRQILGQKVEFLVSFYNNEISEKSEIFDDQFSVERPDGSNFTLKIRSTKLEDSAMYFCASTGQGSYNSPLHFGNGTRLTVT.

The chain couples TRBV2 to TRBJ1-2; no clear D gene. This CDR3 region has 12 residues. CDR1 is SNHLY and CDR2 is FYNNEI in the germline V gene. V lost 7 bases and J 7 bases, leaving 13 bases between the germline ends. The CDR3 region has the DNA TGTGCCAGCAACGGGATAGTTTCTGGCTACACCTTC. The encoded protein is CASNGIVSGYTF. Drawing the rest from reference TRBV2 and TRBJ1-2, the complete variable domain is EPEVTQTPSHQVTQMGQEVILRCVPISNHLYFYWYRQILGQKVEFLVSFYNNEISEKSEIFDDQFSVERPDGSNFTLKIRSTKLEDSAMYFCASNGIVSGYTFGSGTRLTVV.

V is TRBV7-3 and J is TRBJ2-1; TRBD2 matches at 10 bases. Trimming removed 1 base from V and 6 bases from J; junction bases left unmatched: 15. Germline assignment: CDR1 SGHTA and CDR2 FQGTGA. This CDR3 has 19 residues. CDR3 amino acids: CASSLRARFSGRLGNEQFF. The CDR3 region has the DNA TGTGCCAGCAGCTTAAGGGCTAGATTTAGCGGGAGGTTGGGCAATGAGCAGTTCTTC.

V gene TRBV4-1 combines with J gene TRBJ1-5; TRBD1 matches 7 bases. The trim removed 8 bases at V and 3 bases at J, leaving 7 bases unmatched. This CDR3 region has 14 residues. The germline CDR1 and CDR2 sequences are MGHRA and YSYEKL. DNA of the CDR3: TGCGCCAGCCGTCGACAGGGAACCAATCAGCCCCAGCATTTT. Protein product: CASRRQGTNQPQHF.

The chain combines TRBV6-5 with TRBJ2-2, with 7 bases matching TRBD2. The CDR3 consists of 16 residues. V was clipped by 4 bases and J by 3 bases; unmatched bases: 8. The germline CDR1 and CDR2 sequences are MNHEY and SVGAGI. In DNA form, the CDR3 reads TGTGCCAGCAGTTCCATCCTAGCGGCTGACACCGGGGAGCTGTTTTTT. This sequence encodes CASSSILAADTGELFF.

V gene TRBV28 combines with J gene TRBJ1-1; D call uncertain. This CDR3 is built from 11 residues. Trimming left V 2 bases short and J 9 bases short, with 7 bases between. The germline gives CDR1 MDHEN, CDR2 SYDVKM. Here the CDR3 DNA reads TGTGCCAGCAGTTTAACCGGGAAAGCTTTCTTT. Protein sequence: CASSLTGKAFF. Full variable domain (missing parts from reference TRBV28 and TRBJ1-1): DVKVTQSSRYLVKRTGEKVFLECVQDMDHENMFWYRQDPGLGLRLIYFSYDVKMKEKGDIPEGYSVSREKKERFSLILESASTNQTSMYLCASSLTGKAFFGQGTRLTVV.

V is TRBV4-1 and J is TRBJ1-2; the D gene is possibly TRBD1 (6 bases). Germline CDR1 is MGHRA and CDR2 is YSYEKL. Trimming cost V 1 base and J 7 bases, with 19 bases left between them. The CDR3 contains 16 residues. Here the CDR3 reads CASSQGVWGGAAGYTF. CDR3 nucleotides: TGCGCCAGCAGCCAAGGGGTTTGGGGGGGCGCGGCTGGCTACACCTTC.

The chain is built from TRBV5-1 and TRBJ1-2, with D possibly TRBD1 on 6 matching bases. Deletions cut 4 bases from V and 1 base from J, with 14 bases between. The germline V gene has CDR1 SGHRS and CDR2 YFSETQ. This CDR3 comprises 15 residues. The CDR3 sequence is CASSTGDTINYGYTF. The CDR3 coding sequence is TGCGCCAGCAGCACTGGGGACACAATTAACTATGGCTACACCTTC.

CDR3 bases: TGTGCCAGCAGCTTAGGGGGGGGAGGCGGGTCACCCCTCCACTTT. As protein: CASSLGGGGGSPLHF. The rearrangement uses TRBV7-2 and TRBJ1-6, with TRBD1 as a possible D gene (5 bases). CDR3 length equals 15 residues. Germline CDR1 reads SGHTA; CDR2 reads FQGNSA. The V gene lost 1 base and the J gene lost 10 bases, with 14 bases spanning the gap.